What follows describes a single TCR beta chain. This record belongs to a study of blood T cell repertoires in COVID-19. Study overall: Samples came from the United States, Italy and Spain, spanning acute and convalescent COVID-19. Nucleic acid was either cDNA or gDNA, and it came from T cells, B-cell-depleted T cells, or PBMCs.

CDR1 GTSNPN and CDR2 SVGIG come from the germline V gene (reference sequence). V shed 3 bases and J 2 bases; nucleotides not matched to a gene: 3. The CDR3 consists of 13 residues. Study processing details: It was from reference gene primer amplification that nucleated cell counts were estimated. Here immunoSEQ multiplex PCR was the method, and the copy in TCRdb shows in-frame clones only, minus some. The D gene and trimming were derived from the DNA, and the V and J assignments and clone size from that table. The table includes 250,000 to 300,000 clones, approximately 91% detected once. The sequence was obtained from a woman aged 25 to 39 with acute or convalescent COVID-19. The genes are TRBV30 and TRBJ2-7; TRBD2 matches 8 bases. Material: peripheral blood. Here the CDR3 reads CAWRSGGPYEQYF. The CDR3 DNA is TGTGCCTGGAGAAGCGGGGGCCCCTACGAGCAGTACTTC. Variable domain in full (rest from reference TRBV30 and TRBJ2-7): SQTIHQWPATLVQPVGSPLSLECTVEGTSNPNLYWYRQAAGRGLQLLFYSVGIGQISSEVPQNLSASRPQDRQFILSSKKLLLSDSGFYLCAWRSGGPYEQYFGPGTRLTVT.